This T cell receptor beta chain is from a study of T-cell reconstitution after alpha-beta-depleted transplantation in children. This clonotype has at least ten counts. Molecular barcoding with unique molecular identifiers was used for the TCRbeta library. TCRdb independently ran MiXCR on the PCR reads; one entry per CDR3 protein. This table has 75,000 to 100,000 distinct CDR3 sequences, 7% to 9% appearing once. The germline CDR1 and CDR2 sequences are SGHVS and FQNEAQ. The CDR3 loop spans 12 amino acids. V shed 8 bases and J shed 2 bases, with 8 bases lying between them. The chain links TRBV7-8 to TRBJ2-3; D gene uncertain. The source is a human donor who donated a stem cell graft to a child with congenital amegakaryocytic thrombocytopenia. Source: PBMCs from the stem cell graft donor, taken from the stem cell graft. The CDR3 DNA follows: TGTGCCAGCGGGCTCTCCACAGATACGCAGTATTTT. Its protein is CASGLSTDTQYF.